This TCR beta chain is drawn from a study of T-cell memory formation after mild COVID-19. Study results and caveats: Some responding clones appeared in pre-infection memory, suggesting cross-reactive memory joined.

Constant-segment primers served in 5'RACE that generated TCR alpha and TCR beta cDNA libraries bearing sample barcodes and UMIs. TCRdb re-analysed the 5' RACE reads in MiXCR, keeping a single row per CDR3 protein. The sample consists of a few hundred thousand distinct CDR3 sequences, 15% to 20% of them appearing once. The table lists this clonotype with many counts. Its matching antigen is unknown. Sequencing was carried out using PBMCs or a T cell subset sorted from them (not recorded which). This TCR was recovered from a man aged 18 to 30 who had mild COVID-19 (a few samples of this study predate the infection). Cell type and time point are not known.

The CDR3 region is CASSLGVDTQYF. CDR3 bases: TGCGCCAGCAGCTTGGGAGTTGATACGCAGTATTTT. This rearrangement joins TRBV5-1 to TRBJ2-3; no reliable D call. V was shortened by 0 bases and J by 6 bases, with 5 bases between the two germline ends. Germline CDR1 reads SGHRS; CDR2 reads YFSETQ. This CDR3 spans 12 amino acids.